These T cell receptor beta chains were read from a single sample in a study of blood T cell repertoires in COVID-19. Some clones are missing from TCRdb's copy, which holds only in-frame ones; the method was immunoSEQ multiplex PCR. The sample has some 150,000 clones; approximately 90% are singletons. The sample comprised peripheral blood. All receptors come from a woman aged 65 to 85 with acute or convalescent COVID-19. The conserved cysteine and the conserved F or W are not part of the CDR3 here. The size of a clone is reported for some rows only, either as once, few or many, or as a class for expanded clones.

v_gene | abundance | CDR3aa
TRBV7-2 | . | ASSYGTSLAGDTQY
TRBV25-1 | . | ASSAVRGNSPLH
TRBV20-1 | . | SASTGTVSGYT
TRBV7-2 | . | ASSFSGTSANYGYT
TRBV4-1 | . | ASSQDPGQGRRGYT
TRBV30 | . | AWSVRADTQY
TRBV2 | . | ASSESGGYNEQF
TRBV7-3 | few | ASSSRTGNNEQF
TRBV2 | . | ASRSGLAGESYNEQF
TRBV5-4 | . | ASSFQTGNTEAF